The rows below give T cell receptor beta chains drawn from one sample of a study of blood T cell repertoires in COVID-19. TCRdb's table, derived via immunoSEQ multiplex PCR, lists solely in-frame clones and lacks some. This table has approximately 180,000 clones, approximately 90% appearing once. What was sequenced was peripheral blood. The receptors originated from a woman aged 45-59 years with acute or convalescent COVID-19. The CDR3 runs from the conserved cysteine through the conserved F or W. D genes are given only for firm matches. For some rows the clone size is stated as once, few or many, or as a class when expanded; others skip it.

abundance	len	v_gene	d_gene	j_gene	CDR3aa	CDR3nt
.	18	TRBV4-2	TRBD2	TRBJ2-6	CASSQRTSGGAGANVLTF	TGTGCCAGCAGCCAGAGGACTAGCGGGGGGGCTGGGGCCAACGTCCTGACTTTC
few	15	TRBV11-3	TRBD1	TRBJ1-1	CASSTRDRGDTEAFF	TGTGCCAGCAGCACTCGGGACAGGGGAGACACTGAAGCTTTCTTT
few	15	TRBV7-2	.	TRBJ1-5	CASSRTHVGLQPQHF	TGTGCCAGCAGTCGAACTCATGTCGGTTTGCAGCCCCAGCATTTT
.	14	TRBV6-2/TRBV6-3	TRBD1	TRBJ1-6	CASSHGQGFSPLHF	TGTGCCAGCAGCCATGGACAGGGTTTCTCGCCCCTCCACTTT
.	14	TRBV11-3	TRBD1	TRBJ1-6	CASSATGNGSPLHF	TGTGCCAGCAGCGCGACAGGGAATGGATCACCCCTCCACTTT
.	13	TRBV29-1	.	TRBJ2-1	CSVSGLAYNEQFF	TGCAGCGTTAGCGGATTGGCCTACAATGAGCAGTTCTTC
.	16	TRBV19	TRBD2	TRBJ2-7	CASSTWTSGRFHEQYF	TGTGCCAGTAGTACCTGGACTAGCGGGAGGTTCCACGAGCAGTACTTC
once	12	TRBV5-1	.	TRBJ2-1	CSSTEGSSEQFF	TGCTCTTCCACGGAGGGGTCGAGTGAGCAGTTCTTC
.	11	TRBV30	.	TRBJ1-2	CAWVINYGYTF	TGTGCCTGGGTAATCAACTATGGCTACACCTTC
.	14	TRBV5-1	TRBD1	TRBJ1-6	CASKFGTENSPLHF	TGCGCCAGCAAGTTCGGGACAGAAAATTCACCCCTCCACTTT
.	12	TRBV29-1	.	TRBJ1-1	CSVVRGNTEAFF	TGCAGCGTTGTCAGGGGTAACACTGAAGCTTTCTTT
.	16	TRBV3-1/TRBV3-2	.	TRBJ1-6	CASSLQGSSYNSPLHF	TGTGCCAGCAGCCTCCAGGGGAGCTCCTATAATTCACCCCTCCACTTT
.	15	TRBV9	.	TRBJ2-1	CASSPKPDFNNEQFF	TGTGCCAGCAGTCCCAAACCGGACTTTAACAATGAGCAGTTCTTC
.	16	TRBV18	.	TRBJ2-2	CASSPPGGGSAGELFF	TGTGCCAGCTCACCACCGGGCGGGGGCTCGGCCGGGGAGCTGTTTTTT
once	15	TRBV21-1	.	TRBJ2-7	CASSNGSGRAGEQYF	TGTGCCAGCAGCAATGGGAGCGGGAGGGCAGGCGAGCAGTACTTC